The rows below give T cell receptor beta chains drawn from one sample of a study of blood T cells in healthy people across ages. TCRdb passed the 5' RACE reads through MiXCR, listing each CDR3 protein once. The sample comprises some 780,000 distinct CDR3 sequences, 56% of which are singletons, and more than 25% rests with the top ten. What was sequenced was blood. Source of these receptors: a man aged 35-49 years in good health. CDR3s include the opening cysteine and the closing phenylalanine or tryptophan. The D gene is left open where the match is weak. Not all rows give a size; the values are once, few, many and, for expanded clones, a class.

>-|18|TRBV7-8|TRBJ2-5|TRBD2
TGTGCCAGCAGCTTAGCGGTTTTTAGCGGGGGACCTCAAGAGACCCAGTACTTC
CASSLAVFSGGPQETQYF
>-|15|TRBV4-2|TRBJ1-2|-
TGTGCCAGCAGCCCCCACGGGGAGACTGGAAAACGGGGCACCTTC
CASSPHGETGKRGTF
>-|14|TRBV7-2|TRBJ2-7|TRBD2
TGTGCCAGCAGCCACAAGGGACTAGCTTACGAGCAGTACTTC
CASSHKGLAYEQYF
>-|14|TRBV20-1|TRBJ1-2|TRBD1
TGCAGTGCCCGGGGGGGACAGGCTGACTATGGCTACACCTTC
CSARGGQADYGYTF
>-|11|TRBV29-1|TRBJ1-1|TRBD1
TGCAGCGTTGAGACAGGGTCTGAAGCTTTCTTT
CSVETGSEAFF
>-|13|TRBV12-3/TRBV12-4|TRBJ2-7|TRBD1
TGTGCCAGCAGTTGGGACAGGGCGAACGAGCAGTACTTC
CASSWDRANEQYF
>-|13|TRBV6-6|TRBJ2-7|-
TGTGCCAGCAGTTGGAGGACCACGGGGGAGCAGTACTTC
CASSWRTTGEQYF
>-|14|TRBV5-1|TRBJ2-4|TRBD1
TGCGCCAGCAGAAATGACAGGGGTACCAACATTCAGTACTTC
CASRNDRGTNIQYF
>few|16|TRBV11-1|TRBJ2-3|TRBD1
TGTGCCAGCAGCTTAATCCGAGGGGGCCGTACAGATACGCAGTATTTT
CASSLIRGGRTDTQYF
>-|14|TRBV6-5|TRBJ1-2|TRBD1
TGTGCCAGCAGTTACCGGACAGGTAACTATGGCTACACCTTC
CASSYRTGNYGYTF
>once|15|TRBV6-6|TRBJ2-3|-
TGTGCCAGCAGTTGGGACCCAGAGTACACAGATACGCAGTATTTT
CASSWDPEYTDTQYF
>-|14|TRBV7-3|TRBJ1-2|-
TGTGCCAGCAGCTTACATGCGGGATCGGGCGGCTACACCTTC
CASSLHAGSGGYTF
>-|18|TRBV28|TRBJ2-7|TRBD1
TGTGCCAGCAGTTCCGCCATTGGGGGACAGGCGAGCTCCTACGAGCAGTACTTC
CASSSAIGGQASSYEQYF
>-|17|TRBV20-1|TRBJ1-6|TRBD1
TGCAGTGCTAGAGATCTTAGGACAGGGGGGGATAATTCACCCCTCCACTTT
CSARDLRTGGDNSPLHF
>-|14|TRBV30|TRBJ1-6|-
TGTGCCTGGAGCCACTCACAGGGAAATTCTCCCCTCCACTTT
CAWSHSQGNSPLHF
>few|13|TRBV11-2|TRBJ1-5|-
TGTGCCAGCAGCGAAAGGGGTAATCAGCCCCAGCATTTT
CASSERGNQPQHF
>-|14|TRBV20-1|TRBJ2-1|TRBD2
TGCAGTGCTAGATCCCCGGGACTAGCGTATGAGCAGTTCTTC
CSARSPGLAYEQFF
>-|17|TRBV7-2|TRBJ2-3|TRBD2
TGTGCCAGCAGCTTAGACGGACTAGCGGGACGCACAGATACGCAGTATTTT
CASSLDGLAGRTDTQYF
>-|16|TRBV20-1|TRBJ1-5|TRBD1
TGCAGTGCTAGAGAACCCCTGGGACAGAAAAATCAGCCCCAGCATTTT
CSAREPLGQKNQPQHF
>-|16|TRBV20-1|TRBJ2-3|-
TGCAGTGCTACTCATGCGGGACAAGCTAGCACAGATACGCAGTATTTT
CSATHAGQASTDTQYF
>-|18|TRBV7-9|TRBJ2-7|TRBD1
TGTGCCAGCAGCCCCGATCCGGCACGGGGACAGGGTATTAGTGAGCAGTACTTC
CASSPDPARGQGISEQYF
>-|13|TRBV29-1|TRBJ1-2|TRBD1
TGCAGCGCCAAGGTCACAGGGGGCTCTGGCTACACCTTC
CSAKVTGGSGYTF
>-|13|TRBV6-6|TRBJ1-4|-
TGTGCCGTGGGAGGCCGGATAAATGAAAAACTGTTTTTT
CAVGGRINEKLFF
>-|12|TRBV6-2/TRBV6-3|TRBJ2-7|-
TGTGCCAAGGGGTGTTGGGCGAAGGAGCAGTACTTC
CAKGCWAKEQYF
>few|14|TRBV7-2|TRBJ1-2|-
TGTGCCAGCAGTTTAAGGAGATTCAACTATGGCTACACCTTC
CASSLRRFNYGYTF
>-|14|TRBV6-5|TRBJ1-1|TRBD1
TGTGCCAGCAGTTACCGGACAGGTGGGACCGAAGCTTTCTTT
CASSYRTGGTEAFF
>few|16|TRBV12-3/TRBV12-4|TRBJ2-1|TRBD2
TGTGCCAGCAGACAACCTAGCGGGGGGGCCGGAAATGAGCAGTTCTTC
CASRQPSGGAGNEQFF
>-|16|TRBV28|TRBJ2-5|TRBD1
TGTGCCAGCAGTTTACCTACCGGGACAGGGGAAGAGACCCAGTACTTC
CASSLPTGTGEETQYF
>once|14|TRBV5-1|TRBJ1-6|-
TGCGCCAGCAGCTTGGGTGAATGGAATTCACCCCTCCACTTT
CASSLGEWNSPLHF
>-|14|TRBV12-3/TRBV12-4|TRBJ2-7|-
TGTGCCAGCACCATACAAGGCGCATCCTACGAGCAGTACTTC
CASTIQGASYEQYF
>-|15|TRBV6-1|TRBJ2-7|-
TGTGCCAGCAGGTTGACAGATACCTCCCCCTACGAGCAGTACTTC
CASRLTDTSPYEQYF
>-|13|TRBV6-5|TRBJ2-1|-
TGTGCCAGCATTTACGTTGGCCGGGATGAGCAGTTCTTC
CASIYVGRDEQFF
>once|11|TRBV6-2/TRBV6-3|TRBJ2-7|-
TGTGCCAGCGCTAGGGTCTACGAGCAGTACTTC
CASARVYEQYF
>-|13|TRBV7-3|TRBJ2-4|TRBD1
TGTGCCAGCAGCTTAGAGGGGGCGAACATTCAGTACTTC
CASSLEGANIQYF
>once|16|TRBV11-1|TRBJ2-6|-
TGTGCCAGCAGCTCGGTCAGATCCTCTGGGGCCAACGTCCTGACTTTC
CASSSVRSSGANVLTF
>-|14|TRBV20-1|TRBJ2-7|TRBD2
TGCAGTGCTTCGGGCGGTCTAGCGGGTTACGAGCAGTACTTC
CSASGGLAGYEQYF
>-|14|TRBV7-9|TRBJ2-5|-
TGTGCCAGCAGCCCCTCAAGATATCGGGAGACCCAGTACTTC
CASSPSRYRETQYF
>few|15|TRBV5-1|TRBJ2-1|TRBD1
TGCGCCAGCAGCCCGGACAGGGGTGATTACAATGAGCAGTTCTTC
CASSPDRGDYNEQFF
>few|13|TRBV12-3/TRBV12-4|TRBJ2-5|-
TGTGCCAGCAGTTCCTCCAACCAAGAGACCCAGTACTTC
CASSSSNQETQYF
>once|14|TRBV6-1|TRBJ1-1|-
TGTGCCAGCAGAATTGGACAGATGAACACTGAAGCTTTCTTT
CASRIGQMNTEAFF
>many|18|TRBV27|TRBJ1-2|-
TGTGCCAGCAGTTTAGTGCTGCTGGGGATGGCAGGGCACTATGGCTACACCTTC
CASSLVLLGMAGHYGYTF
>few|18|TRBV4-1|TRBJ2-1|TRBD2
TGCGCCAGCAGCCAAGAATTAGGCGGGGGGCAGATTTACAATGAGCAGTTCTTC
CASSQELGGGQIYNEQFF
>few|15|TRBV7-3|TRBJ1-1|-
TGTGCCAGCAGCTTAGAGGGTGGCGGGCTTTCTGAAGCTTTCTTT
CASSLEGGGLSEAFF
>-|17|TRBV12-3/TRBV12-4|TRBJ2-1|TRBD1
TGTGCCAGCGGAGGGACAGGGGGACGGGGCTCCTACAATGAGCAGTTCTTC
CASGGTGGRGSYNEQFF
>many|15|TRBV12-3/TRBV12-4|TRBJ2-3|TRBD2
TGTGCCAGCAGTTTACTAGCGGGAAGCACAGATACGCAGTATTTT
CASSLLAGSTDTQYF
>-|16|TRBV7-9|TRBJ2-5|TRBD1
TGTGCCAGCACGGTCACACTGACAGGGGGCCAAGAGACCCAGTACTTC
CASTVTLTGGQETQYF
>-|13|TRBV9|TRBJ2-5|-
TGTGCCAGCCAAAGTGGGTCGGGGAATGAGCAGTACTTC
CASQSGSGNEQYF
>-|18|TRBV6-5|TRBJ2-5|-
TGTGCCAGCAGTTACCTAAGTCCTGGGACCATAGGCCAAGAGACCCAGTACTTC
CASSYLSPGTIGQETQYF
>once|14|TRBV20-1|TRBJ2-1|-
TGCAGTGCCATAATCCCGGTAGTCTACAATGAGCAGTTCTTC
CSAIIPVVYNEQFF